The rows below give T cell receptor beta chains drawn from one sample of a study of cytomegalovirus exposure and HLA in healthy donors. Sequencing was performed with immunoSEQ multiplex PCR; in TCRdb, only in-frame clones are kept and a portion is missing. The table has approximately 190,000 clones, 78% seen once. Sequenced sample: PBMCs. The receptors derive from a woman aged 30 to 39 in good health and CMV-seropositive. Each CDR3 is given without its conserved first and last residue. D genes are given only for firm matches.

J: TRBJ1-6; D: TRBD1; V: TRBV2; CDR3: ASSERGTGGSPLH
J: TRBJ1-1; D: TRBD1; V: TRBV5-1; CDR3: ASSLRSGQGRAEAF
J: TRBJ1-5; D: TRBD1; V: TRBV2; CDR3: ASQGTQGFGQPQH
J: TRBJ1-3; D: NA; V: TRBV5-6; CDR3: ASSRRISGNTIY
J: TRBJ1-4; D: TRBD1; V: TRBV6-5; CDR3: ASRPTGGQNEKLF
J: TRBJ2-1; D: NA; V: TRBV9; CDR3: ASSVAGAGNFYNEQF
J: TRBJ2-3; D: NA; V: TRBV28; CDR3: ASSQTVRSTDTQY
J: TRBJ2-7; D: NA; V: TRBV28; CDR3: ASSQDSSEQY
J: TRBJ1-2; D: TRBD1; V: TRBV19; CDR3: ASSMGQGASYGYT
J: TRBJ2-3; D: TRBD2; V: TRBV13; CDR3: ASSLGLAGGLNTDTQY